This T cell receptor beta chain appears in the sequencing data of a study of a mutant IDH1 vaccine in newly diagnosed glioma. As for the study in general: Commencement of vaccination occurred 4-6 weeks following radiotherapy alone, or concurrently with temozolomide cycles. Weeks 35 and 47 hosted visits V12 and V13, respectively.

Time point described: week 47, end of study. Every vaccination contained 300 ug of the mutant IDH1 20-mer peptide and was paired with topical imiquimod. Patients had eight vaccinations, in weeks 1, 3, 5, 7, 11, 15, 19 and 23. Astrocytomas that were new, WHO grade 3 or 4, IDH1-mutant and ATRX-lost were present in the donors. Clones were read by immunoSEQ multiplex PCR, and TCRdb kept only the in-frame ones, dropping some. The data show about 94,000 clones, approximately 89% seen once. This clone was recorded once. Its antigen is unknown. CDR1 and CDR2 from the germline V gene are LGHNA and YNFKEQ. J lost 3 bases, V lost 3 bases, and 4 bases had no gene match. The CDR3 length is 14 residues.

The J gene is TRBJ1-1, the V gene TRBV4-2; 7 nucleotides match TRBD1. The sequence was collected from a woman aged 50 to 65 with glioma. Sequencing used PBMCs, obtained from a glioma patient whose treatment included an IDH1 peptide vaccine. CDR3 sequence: CASSQGQGDTEAFF. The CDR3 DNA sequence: TGTGCCAGCAGCCAGGGGCAGGGGGACACTGAAGCTTTCTTT.